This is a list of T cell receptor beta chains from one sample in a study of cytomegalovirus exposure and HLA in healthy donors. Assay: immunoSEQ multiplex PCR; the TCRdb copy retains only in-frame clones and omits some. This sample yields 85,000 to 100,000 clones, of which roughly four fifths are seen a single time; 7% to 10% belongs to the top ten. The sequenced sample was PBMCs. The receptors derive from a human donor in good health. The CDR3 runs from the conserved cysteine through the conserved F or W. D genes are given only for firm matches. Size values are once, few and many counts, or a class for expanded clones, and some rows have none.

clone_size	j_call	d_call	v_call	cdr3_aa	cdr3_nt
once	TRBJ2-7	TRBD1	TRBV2	CASKTGQGHDEQYF	TGTGCCAGCAAGACCGGACAGGGCCACGACGAGCAGTACTTC
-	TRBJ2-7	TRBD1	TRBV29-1	CSVEGQGLYEQYF	TGCAGCGTTGAAGGACAGGGCCTTTACGAGCAGTACTTC
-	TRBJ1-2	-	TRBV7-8	CASSLDSGRRRGYTF	TGTGCCAGCAGCTTAGATAGCGGGCGCAGACGTGGCTACACCTTC
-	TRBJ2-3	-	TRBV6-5	CASSYGPTYTDTQYF	TGTGCCAGCAGTTACGGGCCAACGTACACAGATACGCAGTATTTT
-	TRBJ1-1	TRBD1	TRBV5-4	CASSPEHQRQGRAFF	TGTGCCAGCAGCCCCGAACACCAACGACAGGGCAGAGCTTTCTTT
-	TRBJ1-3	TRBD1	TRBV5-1	CASSPGTVGNTIYF	TGCGCCAGCAGCCCGGGGACAGTGGGAAACACCATATATTTT
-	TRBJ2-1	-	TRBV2	CASSEEATGVYNEQFF	TGTGCCAGCAGTGAAGAGGCGACGGGGGTTTACAATGAGCAGTTCTTC
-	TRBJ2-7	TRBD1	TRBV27	CASRRSRDSSYEQYF	TGTGCCAGCAGGCGATCCCGGGACAGCAGCTACGAGCAGTACTTC
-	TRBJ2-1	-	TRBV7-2	CASSPRGGNEQFF	TGTGCCAGCAGCCCCCGAGGGGGCAATGAGCAGTTCTTC
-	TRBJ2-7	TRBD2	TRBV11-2	CASSPVAGLPHEQYF	TGTGCCAGCAGCCCGGTAGCGGGATTGCCCCACGAGCAGTACTTC
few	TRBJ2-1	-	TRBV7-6	CASSSFPTSHNEQFF	TGTGCCAGCAGCTCCTTCCCGACTTCGCACAATGAGCAGTTCTTC
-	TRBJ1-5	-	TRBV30	CAWSVGVNQPQHF	TGTGCCTGGAGTGTCGGGGTCAATCAGCCCCAGCATTTT
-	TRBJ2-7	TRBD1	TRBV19	CASSQNRGAYEQYF	TGTGCCAGTAGTCAGAACAGGGGGGCCTACGAGCAGTACTTC
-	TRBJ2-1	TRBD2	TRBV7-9	CASSTGGQYNEQFF	TGTGCCAGCTCAACGGGGGGGCAGTACAATGAGCAGTTCTTC
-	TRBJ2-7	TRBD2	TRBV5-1	CASSLRGEAGEQYF	TGCGCCAGCAGCTTGCGGGGGGAGGCAGGCGAGCAGTACTTC
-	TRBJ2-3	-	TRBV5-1	CASSPEGVAQYF	TGCGCCAGCAGCCCTGAGGGAGTTGCACAGTATTTT
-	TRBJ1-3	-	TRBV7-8	CASSLSAGAGNTIYF	TGTGCCAGCAGCTTATCGGCAGGGGCTGGAAACACCATATATTTT
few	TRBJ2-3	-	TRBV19	CASSTLSTDTQYF	TGTGCCAGTAGTACTTTGTCTACAGATACGCAGTATTTT
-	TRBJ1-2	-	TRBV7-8	CASSLGDILSTNYGYTF	TGTGCCAGCAGCTTAGGGGACATCTTATCCACTAACTATGGCTACACCTTC
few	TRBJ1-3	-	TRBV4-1	CASSQVAQFSGNTIYF	TGCGCCAGCAGCCAAGTAGCCCAATTTTCTGGAAACACCATATATTTT
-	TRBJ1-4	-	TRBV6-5	CASAIVTTNEKLFF	TGTGCCAGCGCGATAGTCACAACTAATGAAAAACTGTTTTTT
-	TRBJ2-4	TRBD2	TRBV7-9	CASSQLAEGGSIQYF	TGTGCCAGCAGCCAACTAGCGGAGGGGGGGAGCATTCAGTACTTC
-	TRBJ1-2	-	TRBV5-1	CASSLGPGQGYTF	TGCGCCAGCAGCTTGGGCCCAGGGCAGGGCTACACCTTC
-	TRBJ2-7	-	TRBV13	CASSPEAGRYEQYF	TGTGCCAGCAGCCCGGAGGCGGGACGCTACGAGCAGTACTTC
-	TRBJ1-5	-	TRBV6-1	CASSEPPGHSDQPQHF	TGTGCCAGCAGTGAACCCCCAGGGCATTCGGATCAGCCCCAGCATTTT
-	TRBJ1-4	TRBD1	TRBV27	CASSVVTGTNEKLFF	TGTGCCAGCAGTGTGGTGACAGGGACCAATGAAAAACTGTTTTTT
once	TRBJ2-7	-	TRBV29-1	CSVQGGVAYEQYF	TGCAGCGTCCAAGGGGGGGTCGCCTACGAGCAGTACTTC
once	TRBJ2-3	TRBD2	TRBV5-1	CASSTSHGGATDTQYF	TGCGCCAGCAGCACCAGTCACGGGGGGGCAACAGATACGCAGTATTTT
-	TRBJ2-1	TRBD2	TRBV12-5	CASGFSGGGTRHEQFF	TGTGCTAGTGGTTTCTCCGGCGGGGGGACTCGCCATGAGCAGTTCTTC
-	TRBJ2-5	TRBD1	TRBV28	CASSPGTVQETQYF	TGTGCCAGCAGTCCCGGGACAGTCCAAGAGACCCAGTACTTC
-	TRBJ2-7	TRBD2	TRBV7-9	CASSPGLAGGNEQYF	TGTGCCAGCAGCCCGGGACTAGCGGGAGGTAACGAGCAGTACTTC
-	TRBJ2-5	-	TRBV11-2	CASSFVSPVGAETQYF	TGTGCCAGCAGCTTTGTGAGTCCAGTGGGCGCAGAGACCCAGTACTTC
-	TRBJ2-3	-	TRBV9	CASSVGRATDTQYF	TGTGCCAGCAGCGTCGGGAGAGCCACAGATACGCAGTATTTT
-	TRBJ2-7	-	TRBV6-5	CASSYTGTYEQYF	TGTGCCAGCAGTTACACAGGGACCTACGAGCAGTACTTC
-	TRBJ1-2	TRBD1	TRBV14	CASSLVGRGNPGYTF	TGTGCCAGCAGCCTAGTCGGCAGGGGGAATCCGGGCTACACCTTC
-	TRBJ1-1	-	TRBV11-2	CASSLRRGYTEAFF	TGTGCCAGCAGCTTAAGACGGGGGTACACTGAAGCTTTCTTT
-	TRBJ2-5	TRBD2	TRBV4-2	CASSQDKSGGEETQYF	TGTGCCAGCAGCCAAGATAAAAGCGGGGGGGAAGAGACCCAGTACTTC
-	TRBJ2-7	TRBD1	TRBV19	CASREQGAGEQYF	TGTGCCAGTAGGGAACAGGGGGCGGGCGAGCAGTACTTC
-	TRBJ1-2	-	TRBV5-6	CASSLGQACGYTF	TGTGCCAGCAGCTTGGGACAGGCCTGTGGCTACACCTTC
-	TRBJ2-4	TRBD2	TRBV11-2	CASSLRGGLAGLAKNIQYF	TGTGCCAGCAGCCTAAGGGGGGGACTAGCGGGGCTAGCCAAAAACATTCAGTACTTC
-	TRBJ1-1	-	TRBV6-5	CASTRRGTEAFF	TGTGCCAGCACCCGGAGGGGAACTGAAGCTTTCTTT
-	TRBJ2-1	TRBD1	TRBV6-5	CASSYAGGASNEQFF	TGTGCCAGCAGTTACGCAGGGGGCGCAAGCAATGAGCAGTTCTTC
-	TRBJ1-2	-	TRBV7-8	CASSQGHNYGYTF	TGTGCCAGCAGCCAGGGACACAACTATGGCTACACCTTC
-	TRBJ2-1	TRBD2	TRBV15	CATSRVPRLAGHNEQFF	TGTGCCACCAGCAGAGTCCCGAGACTAGCGGGCCACAATGAGCAGTTCTTC
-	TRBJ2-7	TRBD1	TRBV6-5	CASRKGQGAFYEQYF	TGTGCCAGCAGGAAGGGACAGGGGGCGTTCTACGAGCAGTACTTC
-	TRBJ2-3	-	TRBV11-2	CASSLGQAGHDTQYF	TGTGCCAGCAGCTTAGGACAGGCGGGCCACGATACGCAGTATTTT
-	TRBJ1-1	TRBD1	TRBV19	CASRRDRGAEAFF	TGTGCCAGTAGAAGGGACAGGGGCGCTGAAGCTTTCTTT
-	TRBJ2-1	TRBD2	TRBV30	CAWSSGRISSYNEQFF	TGTGCCTGGAGTAGCGGGAGAATTAGCTCCTACAATGAGCAGTTCTTC
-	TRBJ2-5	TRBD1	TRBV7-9	CASSGGDRAKETQYF	TGTGCCAGCAGCGGGGGGGACAGGGCGAAAGAGACCCAGTACTTC
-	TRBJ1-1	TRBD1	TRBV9	CASSGQGAGGYAFF	TGTGCCAGCAGCGGACAGGGGGCGGGTGGGTACGCTTTCTTT